This TCR beta chain was obtained from a study of type 1 regulatory T cells (dated by TCRdb to about 2021). In terms of the full investigation: An in vitro protocol by which a Tr1-enriched, alloantigen-specific CD4 T cell product named T-allo10 was generated was characterized in the study. T-allo10 was being tested clinically in patients with hematological malignancies who were undergoing allogeneic hematopoietic stem cell transplantation. On the study overall, not on this receptor specifically: Compared with non-Tr1 cells, Tr1 cells had a TCR repertoire that was more restricted, a finding the study read as clonal expansion induced by alloantigen.

Sequencing instrument: Illumina MiSeq. The public sequencing data were trimmed at Q25 with fastp and processed into clonotypes with MiXCR by TCRdb, which kept only in-frame beta chains. Every distinct CDR3 protein forms one entry, paired with its most common genes and DNA. This sample lists several thousand distinct CDR3 sequences; about 33% were detected once. The ten most abundant clones make up about 25% of the sample. V sheds 2 bases and J sheds 5 bases, leaving 9 bases between their ends. CDR1 and CDR2, looked up from the germline V gene (reference sequence), are SEHNR and FQNEAQ. The CDR3 holds 14 amino acids from the cysteine to the phenylalanine. Of the read, only the CDR3 DNA is kept; its 42 bases are in frame from base 1. This clonotype came up a few times. The clone's antigen remains unknown. Base qualities are missing; no much larger clone stands one base away.

The TCR comes from a human donor in good health. The material sequenced was cultured type 1 regulatory T (Tr1) cells, either the whole culture or a sorted fraction (not recorded which). The cell subset or site label for this specimen denotes: type 1 regulatory T cells sorted from the T-allo10 product. The chain couples TRBV7-9 to TRBJ1-4; no D gene can be assigned with confidence. The base sequence is TGTGCCAGCAGCTTACTGGCAGTGAATGAAAAACTGTTTTTT. This sequence encodes CASSLLAVNEKLFF. Outside the CDR3, residues come from the reference TRBV7-9 and TRBJ1-4 proteins, so the full variable domain is: DTGVSQNPRHKITKRGQNVTFRCDPISEHNRLYWYRQTLGQGPEFLTYFQNEAQLEKSRLLSDRFSAERPKGSFSTLEIQRTEQGDSAMYLCASSLLAVNEKLFFGSGTQLSVL.